The text below deals with one T cell receptor beta chain. TCRdb's copy holds only in-frame clones and misses some; the assay was immunoSEQ multiplex PCR. Of some 2,000,000 clones listed, nearly 97% are singletons. This entry belongs to a study of shared clonotypes between healthy human individuals. Germline CDR1 and CDR2: SGHRS and YFSETQ. V was cut by 3 bases and J by 4 bases, with 13 bases left in between. The CDR3 contains 14 residues. The specimen sequenced was naive CD4+ T cells sorted from blood. The subset: CD45RA+ positively selected. The origin of this receptor is a man between 18 and 29 years old in good health. The V call is TRBV5-1, the J call TRBJ2-5, with D perhaps assigned TRBD1 or TRBD2 (5 bases each). The CDR3 DNA is TGCGCCAGCAGCTGGGACCCCGACAGAGAGACCCAGTACTTC. This gives the protein CASSWDPDRETQYF.